This T cell receptor (beta chain) was captured in a study of blood T cell repertoires in COVID-19. In the study overall: Sites in the United States, Italy and Spain provided acute and convalescent COVID-19 samples. PBMCs, B-cell-depleted T cells, or T cells were the source of the cDNA or gDNA that made up the material.

Per the study methods: Amplification with reference gene primers provided the estimates of nucleated cell counts. The protocol was immunoSEQ multiplex PCR, while the TCRdb copy is restricted to in-frame clones and leaves out a portion. The V and J calls and the clone size are those of that table, but D and trimming were determined from the DNA. Of 150,000 to 200,000 clones listed, just under 95% are singletons. Germline-derived CDR1 and CDR2 are SGHRS and YFSETQ. The CDR3 is 13 residues long. Trimming stripped 0 bases from V and 4 bases from J, with 7 bases between. This chain connects TRBV5-1 to TRBJ1-2; D is uncertain. This sequence originates from a woman between 45 and 65 years old with acute or convalescent COVID-19. Sequencing was carried out using peripheral blood. The CDR3 sequence is CASSLEGVYGYTF. CDR3 DNA: TGCGCCAGCAGCTTGGAAGGAGTCTATGGCTACACCTTC.